This T cell receptor beta chain was captured in a study of T cell responses to AZD1222 COVID-19 vaccine (dated by TCRdb to about 2021). Looking at the study overall: AZD1222 recipients whose second dose came at about 4 weeks and those whose second dose came at about 12 weeks were combined into one group, since spike-specific TCR depth and breadth did not differ between the two schedules. TCR sequencing covered some 240 trial participants: about 210 given two doses of AZD1222 and 26 given two doses of MenACWY control vaccine. Trial participants were enrolled by age into subgroups of 18-55, 56-69 and 70-plus years, and around 150, 28 and 57 TCR-sequenced participants, respectively, were included in these subgroups. Overall study results and their limits: Conclusions about previously exposed vaccinees are limited because only five to seven AZD1222 recipients were SARS-CoV-2 seropositive at baseline. Because no day 14 peak-response samples were available, repertoires were characterized only after the peak T cell response. Participants were mostly white British and included more females than males, and it was suggested by the authors that clonal diversity may have been underestimated. In the small 56-69-year group, the increase in depth fell short of significance, most likely because of low power. Reportedly, almost half of the unique spike-specific TCRs recognized epitopes lying outside the regions that are mutated in the B.1.351 and B.1.1.7 variants. After two AZD1222 doses, spike-specific TCR breadth and depth were significantly higher than at day 0 and than in MenACWY recipients. The whole spike protein was spanned by vaccine-associated CD4 TCRs, and dominant responses were seen in regions 160-218 and 743-854.

The sample's time point label, decoded: baseline before first vaccination. The vaccinee samples were drawn from two UK trials, COV001 and COV002, one of which was a single-blind randomized controlled phase 2/3 trial testing AZD1222 (ChAdOx1 nCoV-19) in healthy adults. For TCRbeta chain sequencing, PBMC samples were collected from trial participants at day 0 and at day 28 after the second dose. The CDR3 regions of human TCRbeta chains were analyzed by immunosequencing. For the original study's pipeline: TCRs in the repertoires were compared against a reference library of SARS-CoV-2-specific TCRs that had been generated with the MIRA antigen-specificity platform. Breadth meant the fraction of unique TCRs that were SARS-CoV-2-associated, whereas depth meant the fraction of total T cells that were SARS-CoV-2-associated. Using the MIRA data, each spike-specific TCR was assigned both to the spike region to which the TCR was reactive and to a CD4 or CD8 class. Log10-transformed breadth and depth values were compared by one-way ANOVA with Sidak's multiple comparisons tests. TCRdb mirrors the immuneACCESS table, restricted to in-frame sequences. Some clones are absent from its copies; in checked studies, under half trace to an unresolved V gene, and the reason for the others is unknown. That table is the source of V, J and clone size, and D and trimming were worked out from the DNA. Counted in this sample were more than 95,000 clones; around 94% of them appeared once. The ten largest clones add up to more than 2.5% of the sample.

Including the terminal cysteine and phenylalanine, the CDR3 comprises 20 residues. This entry keeps only the CDR3 DNA: 60 bases, framed from base 1. To note about this clone: This clone's antigen is unknown. Base qualities are missing; no much larger clone stands one base away.

The TCR was taken from an adult in good health. The sequence joins TRBV21-1 to TRBJ2-2; the tabulated D call, TRBD1, remains unverified against the DNA. TRBV21-1 is annotated as a pseudogene. The sequencing used peripheral blood, collected on day 0 of AZD1222 vaccination. The CDR3 has the sequence CASSYWTGEPDYGDTGELFF. The nucleotides are TGTGCCAGCAGCTACTGGACAGGGGAACCTGATTACGGGGACACCGGGGAGCTGTTTTTT.